A single sample is the source of the 18 T cell receptor beta chains below, sequenced in a study of OX40 agonist ivuxolimab in advanced cancers. The protocol was immunoSEQ multiplex PCR, while the TCRdb copy is restricted to in-frame clones and leaves out a portion. Of over 85,000 clones in the sample, 90% were seen once. Specimen: CD4+ or CD8+ T cells sorted from blood, collected in a trial of the OX40 agonist ivuxolimab. These receptor sequences come from an adult with an advanced solid tumor such as melanoma, head and neck, liver or kidney cancer.

This clone showed up just once. The genes are TRBV7-9 and TRBJ1-4; 7 bases fit TRBD1. The V gene's germline CDR1 is SEHNR and CDR2 FQNEAQ (reference sequence). The CDR3 length is 17 residues. Trimming at V came to 1 base and at J to 3 bases, leaving 8 bases not matched to a gene. The CDR3 sequence: CASSLEDRRGANEKLFF. CDR3 nucleotides: TGTGCCAGCAGCTTAGAGGACAGGCGAGGGGCTAATGAAAAACTGTTTTTT.

This clone was seen more than once but under ten times. V is TRBV9 and J is TRBJ1-5; D not resolved. This CDR3 is 14 amino acids long. The germline gives CDR1 SGDLS, CDR2 YYNGEE. The V end lost 4 bases, the J end lost 0 bases, and 8 bases lay between the germline ends. The CDR3 reads CASSPTGSNQPQHF. The CDR3, as DNA: TGTGCCAGCAGCCCCACGGGTAGCAATCAGCCCCAGCATTTT.

The chain has TRBV27 and TRBJ2-7; D possibly corresponds to TRBD2 (6 bases). The CDR3 runs to 16 residues. Germline V gene lookup returns CDR1 MNHEY and CDR2 SMNVEV (reference sequence). Deletions cut 4 bases from V and 0 bases from J, with 16 bases between. CDR3 amino acids: CASSSPASALSYEQYF. The DNA of the CDR3 is TGTGCCAGCAGTTCCCCTGCTAGCGCCCTCTCCTACGAGCAGTACTTC.

The V and J genes are TRBV5-1 and TRBJ1-1, with D hard to call. The germline gives CDR1 SGHRS, CDR2 YFSETQ. V lost 3 bases and J 0 bases, leaving 12 bases between the germline ends. The CDR3 totals 15 residues. CDR3 amino acids: CASSWLGGMNTEAFF. CDR3 in DNA: TGCGCCAGCAGCTGGCTGGGTGGTATGAACACTGAAGCTTTCTTT. Full variable domain (outside the CDR3, taken from reference TRBV5-1 and TRBJ1-1): KAGVTQTPRYLIKTRGQQVTLSCSPISGHRSVSWYQQTPGQGLQFLFEYFSETQRNKGNFPGRFSGRQFSNSRSEMNVSTLELGDSALYLCASSWLGGMNTEAFFGQGTRLTVV.

V gene TRBV28 combines with J gene TRBJ2-1; a weak D match, TRBD2 (5 bases). Germline V gene data show CDR1 as MDHEN and CDR2 as SYDVKM. Between the trimmed V and J ends, which lost 1 base and 1 base, there was a span of 17 bases. This CDR3 is 18 amino acids long. The CDR3 DNA is TGTGCCAGCAGTTTATACTGGGCGAGGGAAGGGTCCTACAATGAGCAGTTCTTC. Protein: CASSLYWAREGSYNEQFF.

This sequence joins TRBV25-1 and TRBJ2-3, with a tentative D call TRBD1 (5 bases). The CDR3 is made up of 15 amino acids. Germline values: CDR1 MGHDK, CDR2 SYGVNS. Trimming cost V 2 bases and J 5 bases, with 14 bases left between them. CDR3 loop: CASSEHQGYKDTQYF. CDR3 sequence (DNA): TGTGCCAGCAGTGAACATCAGGGATATAAAGATACGCAGTATTTT. Together with reference TRBV25-1 and TRBJ2-3, the CDR3 gives the full variable domain: EADIYQTPRYLVIGTGKKITLECSQTMGHDKMYWYQQDPGMELHLIHYSYGVNSTEKGDLSSESTVSRIRTEHFPLTLESARPSHTSQYLCASSEHQGYKDTQYFGPGTRLTVL.

The V and J genes are TRBV7-9 and TRBJ2-3; D not certain. V lost 2 bases and J lost 2, with 14 bases in between. Germline CDR1 and CDR2: SEHNR and FQNEAQ (reference sequence). There are 16 residues in the CDR3. The CDR3 sequence is CASSLTSYRSTDTQYF. The CDR3 nucleotides are TGTGCCAGCAGCTTAACGAGCTATAGGTCCACAGATACGCAGTATTTT.

As concerns this clone: Germline and junction disagree at one end, which may indicate a read error. This chain joins TRBV7-9 and TRBJ1-1; D not certain. This CDR3 is built from 13 residues. CDR1 is SEHNR, CDR2 FQNEAQ, per germline (reference sequence). CDR3 nucleotides: TGTGCCAGCAGCTTATCTATGAACACTGAAACTTTCTTT. This translates into CASSLSMNTETFF.

The genes are TRBV6-5 and TRBJ1-2, with D perhaps TRBD1 (6 bases). Per germline, CDR1 MNHEY and CDR2 SVGAGI. The CDR3 extends over 13 amino acids. V dropped 6 bases and J dropped 4 bases, with 12 bases sitting between them. CDR3 region: CASRATGFYGYTF. Written as DNA, the CDR3 is TGTGCCAGCAGGGCGACAGGATTCTATGGCTACACCTTC.

The rearrangement links TRBV9 to TRBJ2-7; D may be TRBD2 (6 bases). V was cut by 0 bases and J by 0 bases, with 13 bases left in between. The germline V gene encodes CDR1 SGDLS and CDR2 YYNGEE. This CDR3 is 16 amino acids long. The CDR3 loop reads CASSVAYGSPSYEQYF. Written as DNA, the CDR3 is TGTGCCAGCAGCGTAGCGTACGGGAGCCCCTCCTACGAGCAGTACTTC.

The CDR3 spells CAITGPNTEAFF. The CDR3 nucleotides are TGTGCCATCACGGGTCCGAACACTGAAGCTTTCTTT. The rearrangement joins TRBV10-3 to TRBJ1-1; D not certain. Germline V gene data show CDR1 as ENHRY and CDR2 as SYGVKD. V shed 7 bases and J shed 1 base, with 7 bases lying between them. CDR3 length: 12 residues.

This clone has just one count. This rearrangement joins TRBV5-1 to TRBJ2-5; D remains unclear. The CDR3 covers 13 residues. Germline loops: CDR1 SGHRS, CDR2 YFSETQ. The germline V and J ends were trimmed by 0 bases and 5 bases, with 8 bases remaining between them. CDR3: CASSLGGSETQYF. CDR3 nucleotide sequence: TGCGCCAGCAGCTTGGGTGGCAGCGAGACCCAGTACTTC.

The gene calls are TRBV18 and TRBJ2-7; 9 bases fit TRBD1. Germline CDR1 and CDR2: KGHSH and LQKENI. Germline trimming cut 3 bases from V and 3 bases from J; bases unmatched to any gene: 6. The CDR3 consists of 15 residues. Here the CDR3 reads CASSPSDRGIYEQYF. CDR3 nucleotide sequence: TGTGCCAGCTCACCCTCGGACAGGGGTATCTACGAGCAGTACTTC.

The chain combines TRBV10-3 with TRBJ2-6; D call uncertain. This CDR3 contains 13 residues. CDR1 ENHRY and CDR2 SYGVKD come from the germline V gene. Trimming cost V 6 bases and J 0 bases, with 3 bases left between them. CDR3 bases: TGTGCCATCAGGGGCTCTGGGGCCAACGTCCTGACTTTC. Amino acids: CAIRGSGANVLTF.

The J gene is TRBJ2-1, the V gene TRBV4-1; TRBD2 aligns across 8 bases. Germline lookup yields CDR1 MGHRA and CDR2 YSYEKL. Trimming took 2 bases from V and 7 from J; bases not matched to a gene: 7. The CDR3 spans 15 residues. CDR3 loop: CASSQLSGGGNEQFF. CDR3 DNA sequence: TGCGCCAGCAGCCAACTCTCGGGAGGGGGAAATGAGCAGTTCTTC.

A few counts support this clone. The chain carries TRBV15 and TRBJ1-1; D uncertain. Looked up from germline, CDR1 is LNHNV and CDR2 is YYDKDF (reference sequence). The ends were cut back, 5 bases at V and 0 bases at J, with 13 bases in the middle. The CDR3 is 15 amino acids. CDR3 in amino acids: CATSDFRRMNTEAFF. In nucleotides, the CDR3 is TGTGCCACCAGCGATTTTAGACGGATGAACACTGAAGCTTTCTTT.

The chain is built from TRBV6-6 and TRBJ1-1; D is unclear. The V end was cut by 6 bases, the J end by 6 bases, with 20 bases between. The germline V gene encodes CDR1 MNHNY and CDR2 SVGAGI (reference sequence). The CDR3 covers 15 residues. The CDR3 nucleotides are TGTGCCAGCAGGCTTTACCTCCAGGAGACGCCTGAAGCTTTCTTT. Amino acids: CASRLYLQETPEAFF.

The chain combines TRBV4-3 with TRBJ1-5; D uncertain. The CDR3 is 13 amino acids. The V end lost 0 bases, the J end lost 7 bases, and 7 bases lay between the germline ends. Germline CDR1 reads LGHNA; CDR2 reads YSLEER. The CDR3 sequence is CASSQDRGQPQHF. DNA of the CDR3: TGCGCCAGCAGCCAAGATCGAGGACAGCCCCAGCATTTT.